These 23 T cell receptor beta chains came from one sample sequenced in a study of cytomegalovirus exposure and HLA in healthy donors (dated by TCRdb to about 2017). To prepare the library, the immunoSEQ multiplex PCR assay was applied. For the multiplex PCR, a mixture combining 60 forward primers for TCR Vbeta segments and 13 reverse primers for TCR Jbeta segments was used. TCRdb took this table from immuneACCESS and kept in-frame rearrangements with V and J called. Such tables lack part of the clones; where checked against another copy, unresolved V genes explain under half of the gap, and the rest is unexplained. The sample has approximately 120,000 clones on record, around 76% of them singletons. The top ten hold 9% to 15% of the sample. The specimen was PBMCs. The source is a woman in her thirties or forties in good health and CMV-seropositive.

V gene TRBV6-5 combines with J gene TRBJ2-4; D is possibly TRBD1 (6 bases). Per the germline V gene, CDR1 is MNHEY and CDR2 is SVGAGI. CDR3 length: 15 residues. V lost 5 bases, J lost 0 bases, and 11 bases lay in between. This CDR3 reads CASSHRVLAKNIQYF. The CDR3 DNA sequence: TGTGCCAGCAGTCACAGGGTACTAGCCAAAAACATTCAGTACTTC.

The CDR3 sequence is CASKRVGGGGELFF. The DNA for the CDR3 is TGTGCCAGCAAGCGTGTGGGGGGTGGCGGGGAGCTGTTTTTT. The chain carries TRBV27 and TRBJ2-2; D might be TRBD2 (6 bases). The ends were cut back, 7 bases at V and 7 bases at J, with 16 bases in the middle. CDR3 length: 14 residues. Germline lookup yields CDR1 MNHEY and CDR2 SMNVEV (reference sequence).

This chain connects TRBV5-4 to TRBJ2-5, with D maybe TRBD1 (5 bases). Germline values: CDR1 SGHNT, CDR2 YYREEE (reference sequence). The V and J ends lost 2 bases and 4 bases respectively, with 9 bases between them. The CDR3 length is 13 residues. The CDR3 sequence: CASSLQAGETQYF. The DNA of the CDR3 is TGTGCCAGCAGCTTACAGGCCGGAGAGACCCAGTACTTC.

This clone was seen a few times. This chain connects TRBV29-1 to TRBJ1-3, with D unresolved. In germline, CDR1 is SQVTM, CDR2 ANQGSEA. CDR3 length: 14 amino acids. V shed 5 bases and J shed 2 bases, with 13 bases lying between them. DNA of the CDR3: TGCAGCGTTCCCATTGGAGGGCCTGGAAACACCATATATTTT. It yields the protein CSVPIGGPGNTIYF.

This sequence joins TRBV27 and TRBJ2-7, with D possibly being TRBD1 (5 bases). The CDR3 sequence is 16 residues long. Germline values: CDR1 MNHEY, CDR2 SMNVEV (reference sequence). The germline V and J ends were trimmed by 0 bases and 0 bases, with 12 bases remaining between them. In DNA, the CDR3 is TGTGCCAGCAGTTTATCGTGGGGCCTTTCCTCCTACGAGCAGTACTTC. Protein sequence: CASSLSWGLSSYEQYF.

This chain uses TRBV28 with TRBJ1-4; no reliable D call. The CDR3 sequence is 10 residues long. The V and J ends lost 6 bases and 6 bases respectively, with 2 bases between them. In germline, CDR1 is MDHEN, CDR2 SYDVKM. The CDR3 region is CASSDEKLFF. Written as DNA, the CDR3 is TGTGCCAGCAGCGATGAAAAACTGTTTTTT.

The chain combines TRBV10-2 with TRBJ1-2; a possible D gene is TRBD1 (6 bases). Germline-derived CDR1 and CDR2 are WSHSY and SAAADI. Trimming stripped 10 bases from V and 4 bases from J, with 16 bases between. The CDR3 has 13 amino acids. CDR3: CATTTRGAYGYTF. The CDR3, as DNA: TGCGCCACCACAACCCGGGGGGCCTATGGCTACACCTTC.

J is TRBJ1-1 and V is TRBV6-6; TRBD1 matches 11 bases. The CDR3 extends over 15 amino acids. V lost 5 bases, J lost 4 bases, and 6 bases stayed unmatched. The germline V gene has CDR1 MNHNY and CDR2 SVGAGI (reference sequence). In DNA, the CDR3 is TGTGCCAGCAGTCATTCTGGGACAGGGGGCACTGAAGCTTTCTTT. Encoded protein: CASSHSGTGGTEAFF.

V usage is TRBV5-1 and J usage is TRBJ1-2, with 7 bases matching TRBD1. Germline V gives CDR1 SGHRS, CDR2 YFSETQ. V was clipped by 3 bases and J by 2 bases; unmatched bases: 7. The CDR3 loop spans 15 amino acids. The CDR3 region is CASSSSDRANYGYTF. The CDR3 DNA reads as TGCGCCAGCAGCTCTTCCGACAGGGCGAACTATGGCTACACCTTC.

CDR3 protein: CAWSTRETQYF. The CDR3 nucleotides are TGTGCCTGGAGTACCCGGGAGACCCAGTACTTC. The chain uses TRBV30 and TRBJ2-5; D is undetermined. The CDR3 is 11 amino acids. CDR1 is GTSNPN and CDR2 is SVGIG in the germline V gene (reference sequence). V gave up 2 bases and J gave up 5 bases, with 6 bases separating them.

A single count supports this clone. The chain links TRBV4-1 to TRBJ2-2; no reliable D call. Germline assignment: CDR1 MGHRA and CDR2 YSYEKL. Between the trimmed V and J ends, which lost 1 base and 3 bases, there was a span of 3 bases. This CDR3 region has 13 residues. The CDR3 is CASSQAYTGELFF. CDR3 bases: TGCGCCAGCAGCCAAGCCTACACCGGGGAGCTGTTTTTT.

The gene calls are TRBV5-1 and TRBJ2-5, with TRBD2 matching 11 bases. This CDR3 has 16 amino acids. In germline, CDR1 is SGHRS, CDR2 YFSETQ. The J segment lost 5 bases and the V segment lost 5 bases, leaving 11 bases of the junction unmatched. The CDR3 region has the DNA TGCGCCAGCAGTTCTCTAGCGGGGGGAGTTAAGGAGACCCAGTACTTC. Its protein is CASSSLAGGVKETQYF.

The V and J genes are TRBV5-4 and TRBJ2-3, with TRBD2 matching 10 bases. Germline V gene data show CDR1 as SGHNT and CDR2 as YYREEE (reference sequence). The CDR3 contains 18 residues. With 3 bases clipped from V and 2 bases from J, the junction kept 12 bases outside the gene matches. The CDR3 nucleotides read TGTGCCAGCAGCTCATTTAAGCGGGGGGGGTCCGCCACAGATACGCAGTATTTT. Amino acids: CASSSFKRGGSATDTQYF.

V usage is TRBV7-9 and J usage is TRBJ2-3; the match to TRBD2 covers 9 bases. V dropped 6 bases and J dropped 5; count of bases not matched to a gene: 12. The CDR3 sequence is 16 residues long. CDR1 is SEHNR and CDR2 is FQNEAQ in the germline V gene (reference sequence). CDR3 sequence (DNA): TGTGCCAGCAGTCCTATCTCTAGCGGGAACAGAGATACGCAGTATTTT. Its protein is CASSPISSGNRDTQYF.

The chain recombines TRBV4-1 with TRBJ1-5, with D possibly being TRBD1 (5 bases). Germline CDR1 and CDR2: MGHRA and YSYEKL. This CDR3 is 18 amino acids long. V was cut by 2 bases and J by 0 bases, with 17 bases left in between. In nucleotides, the CDR3 is TGCGCCAGCAGCCAACAGACAGTGGGGGGGTATAGCAATCAGCCCCAGCATTTT. Amino acid sequence: CASSQQTVGGYSNQPQHF.

The J gene is TRBJ2-3, the V gene TRBV30; unclear D gene. Deletions cut 2 bases from V and 1 base from J, with 10 bases between. Germline CDR1 and CDR2: GTSNPN and SVGIG (reference sequence). The CDR3 is made up of 14 amino acids. In DNA form, the CDR3 reads TGTGCCTGGAGTATGACAACACGCACAGATACGCAGTATTTT. Translated: CAWSMTTRTDTQYF. Full variable domain (rest looked up from reference TRBV30 and TRBJ2-3): SQTIHQWPATLVQPVGSPLSLECTVEGTSNPNLYWYRQAAGRGLQLLFYSVGIGQISSEVPQNLSASRPQDRQFILSSKKLLLSDSGFYLCAWSMTTRTDTQYFGPGTRLTVL.

This clone was observed once. This chain uses TRBV5-1 with TRBJ2-7, with 11 bases matching TRBD2. J was trimmed by 0 bases and V by 1 base; bases with no gene match: 6. Germline V gene sequence: CDR1 SGHRS, CDR2 YFSETQ. The CDR3 is 17 residues long. The CDR3 loop is CASSLNTGTSGSYEQYF. CDR3 DNA sequence: TGCGCCAGCAGCTTGAATACCGGGACTAGCGGCTCCTACGAGCAGTACTTC.

V is TRBV5-1 and J is TRBJ2-7; maybe TRBD1 (6 bases). V was shortened by 0 bases and J by 4 bases, with 17 bases between the two germline ends. The CDR3 has 16 residues. Germline values: CDR1 SGHRS, CDR2 YFSETQ. The CDR3 sequence: CASSLAGQGKGYEQYF. CDR3 nucleotides: TGCGCCAGCAGCTTGGCGGGGCAGGGGAAGGGGTACGAGCAGTACTTC.

This clone has just one count. The V gene is TRBV5-1, the J gene TRBJ2-1; 9 bases are shared with TRBD2. The CDR3 covers 13 residues. Germline lookup yields CDR1 SGHRS and CDR2 YFSETQ. V lost 3 bases, J lost 15 bases, and 10 bases stayed unmatched. The CDR3 coding sequence is TGCGCCAGCAGCTCGCCGGGACTAGCCCTGTGGTTCTTC. Translation gives CASSSPGLALWFF.

This clone has more than one count but fewer than ten. The V gene is TRBV5-4, the J gene TRBJ1-6, with a tentative D call TRBD1 (5 bases). The V gene lost 4 bases and the J gene lost 5 bases, with 19 bases spanning the gap. Per the germline V gene, CDR1 is SGHNT and CDR2 is YYREEE (reference sequence). The CDR3 totals 17 residues. Here the CDR3 reads CASSVDGGSLNNSPLHF. CDR3 sequence (DNA): TGTGCCAGCAGCGTAGACGGGGGGTCACTTAATAATTCACCCCTCCACTTT.

This clone was counted a single time. This sequence joins TRBV19 and TRBJ2-6, with a possible D match to TRBD2 (5 bases). Trimming removed 2 bases at V and 2 bases at J, with 16 bases between. The germline V gene has CDR1 LNHDA and CDR2 SQIVND (reference sequence). The CDR3 is made up of 18 amino acids. CDR3 in DNA: TGTGCCAGTAGTATATGGAAGGGAGCGCGGCCTGGGGCCAACGTCCTGACTTTC. Its protein is CASSIWKGARPGANVLTF.

The chain combines TRBV30 with TRBJ2-3, with TRBD2 identical over 12 bases. Germline values: CDR1 GTSNPN, CDR2 SVGIG (reference sequence). With V trimmed by 5 bases and J by 6 bases, 0 bases remained unmatched. The CDR3 consists of 12 residues. CDR3 bases: TGTGCCTGGGGACTAGCGGGGGATACGCAGTATTTT. Protein: CAWGLAGDTQYF. Full variable domain (rest looked up from reference TRBV30 and TRBJ2-3): SQTIHQWPATLVQPVGSPLSLECTVEGTSNPNLYWYRQAAGRGLQLLFYSVGIGQISSEVPQNLSASRPQDRQFILSSKKLLLSDSGFYLCAWGLAGDTQYFGPGTRLTVL.

The chain links TRBV6-4 to TRBJ2-6; a weak D match, TRBD2 (5 bases). Trimming left V 5 bases short and J 0 bases short, with 17 bases between. The CDR3 runs 18 residues. Germline V CDR1 and CDR2: MRHNA, SNTAGT. This CDR3 is CASSNARTALSGANVLTF. The CDR3 DNA reads TGTGCCAGCAGTAACGCTCGGACTGCCCTCTCTGGGGCCAACGTCCTGACTTTC.